The 29 T cell receptor beta chains in this list originate from one sample, sequenced in a study of Ad26.COV2.S vaccination and SARS-CoV-2 variants. Documented treatment: about 20 received Ad26.COV2.S at low or high dose, single or two shots; about 5 received placebo; per-sample allocation not given. Sample collection was performed on day 63 after the first vaccine or placebo injection. The method was immunoSEQ multiplex PCR; TCRdb's version includes in-frame clones alone and lacks a portion of them. The repertoire holds some 410,000 clones, with about nine tenths as singletons. Sequenced material: peripheral blood, taken in a trial of Ad26.COV2.S vaccine versus placebo. The receptors were sampled from a person between 18 and 65 years old who received the Ad26.COV2.S COVID-19 vaccine or a placebo.

The table lists this clone with a count of one. The chain employs TRBV28 and TRBJ1-5, with D possibly TRBD1 on 5 matching bases. V was cut by 3 bases and J by 6 bases, with 18 bases left in between. CDR3 length: 16 residues. Germline loops: CDR1 MDHEN, CDR2 SYDVKM. Here the CDR3 reads CASSFPRGPNGQPQHF. DNA for the CDR3: TGTGCCAGCAGTTTTCCCCGGGGCCCAAATGGTCAGCCCCAGCATTTT.

The chain couples TRBV29-1 to TRBJ1-4; tentative D call: TRBD1 (5 bases). CDR1 is SQVTM and CDR2 is ANQGSEA in the germline V gene. The CDR3 is 12 amino acids. V shed 7 bases and J shed 8 bases, with 14 bases lying between them. The CDR3 DNA sequence: TGCAGCGCCCATGGGGGTGGCGAAAAACTGTTTTTT. It encodes CSAHGGGEKLFF.

The chain is built from TRBV19 and TRBJ2-3; the D call may be TRBD1 or TRBD2 (6 bases each). Looked up from germline, CDR1 is LNHDA and CDR2 is SQIVND (reference sequence). CDR3 length equals 15 residues. With 3 bases removed from V and 1 base from J, the gap between germline ends came to 11 bases. The CDR3 here is CASSIGGGGTDTQYF. CDR3 bases: TGTGCCAGTAGTATCGGAGGGGGTGGCACAGATACGCAGTATTTT.

This sequence joins TRBV28 and TRBJ2-7, with TRBD2 as a possible D gene (7 bases). The CDR3 extends over 15 amino acids. Trimming shortened V by 4 bases and J by 4 bases, and 17 bases separated the two germline ends. Per germline, CDR1 MDHEN and CDR2 SYDVKM. The CDR3 here is CASSYTRRGGYEQYF. The CDR3 DNA reads as TGTGCCAGCAGTTACACTCGCAGGGGAGGGTACGAGCAGTACTTC.

This clone was counted a single time. This chain uses TRBV9 with TRBJ2-6, with D maybe TRBD1 (5 bases). The germline CDR1 and CDR2 sequences are SGDLS and YYNGEE. Trimming took 2 bases from V and 1 from J, leaving 7 bases between them. The CDR3 consists of 15 residues. CDR3 residues: CASSVQGSGANVLTF. The DNA for the CDR3 is TGTGCCAGCAGCGTTCAGGGTTCTGGGGCCAACGTCCTGACTTTC. Variable domain in full (rest from reference TRBV9 and TRBJ2-6): DSGVTQTPKHLITATGQRVTLRCSPRSGDLSVYWYQQSLDQGLQFLIQYYNGEERAKGNILERFSAQQFPDLHSELNLSSLELGDSALYFCASSVQGSGANVLTFGAGSRLTVL.

V and J are TRBV5-4 and TRBJ2-3; no clear D gene. V was cut by 3 bases and J by 4 bases, with 9 bases left in between. The CDR3 length is 13 residues. Germline V gene data show CDR1 as SGHNT and CDR2 as YYREEE (reference sequence). The CDR3 bases are TGTGCCAGCAGCTGGAACGACGCAGATACGCAGTATTTT. This encodes CASSWNDADTQYF.

This sequence joins TRBV27 and TRBJ1-6, with D uncertain. There are 14 residues in the CDR3. Germline CDR1 MNHEY, CDR2 SMNVEV (reference sequence). Trimming stripped 5 bases from V and 2 bases from J, with 7 bases between. The CDR3 nucleotides are TGTGCCAGCAGTACATGGGCCTATAATTCACCCCTCCACTTT. It translates to CASSTWAYNSPLHF.

The chain employs TRBV19 and TRBJ1-4; D uncertain. The CDR3 runs to 15 residues. Germline V gives CDR1 LNHDA, CDR2 SQIVND (reference sequence). Deletions cut 8 bases from V and 5 bases from J, with 18 bases between. The CDR3 here is CASALYDKKNEKLFF. In DNA, the CDR3 is TGTGCCAGTGCGTTGTATGACAAGAAAAATGAAAAACTGTTTTTT.

This chain joins TRBV19 and TRBJ2-1; D is undetermined. CDR1 is LNHDA, CDR2 SQIVND, per germline (reference sequence). The V end was cut by 0 bases, the J end by 8 bases, with 23 bases between. This CDR3 region has 18 residues. CDR3 residues: CASSIDLNYRYFRDEQFF. The CDR3, as DNA: TGTGCCAGTAGTATAGATCTGAACTACCGGTACTTTAGAGATGAGCAGTTCTTC.

The chain uses TRBV2 and TRBJ2-7; 7 bases fit TRBD1. With 10 bases clipped from V and 2 bases from J, the junction kept 2 bases outside the gene matches. The CDR3 spans 11 residues. Germline loops: CDR1 SNHLY, CDR2 FYNNEI. CDR3 DNA: TGTGCCACCACAGGGGCCTACGAGCAGTACTTC. Amino acids: CATTGAYEQYF.

This clone was seen more than once but under ten times. The chain has TRBV7-8 and TRBJ1-5; D is undetermined. CDR1 SGHVS and CDR2 FQNEAQ come from the germline V gene. Between the trimmed V and J ends, which lost 4 bases and 6 bases, there was a span of 13 bases. The CDR3 is 14 amino acids. The CDR3 bases are TGTGCCAGCAGCTCTGCCACAGCCAGTCAGCCCCAGCATTTT. It is translated as CASSSATASQPQHF.

The rearrangement joins TRBV5-5 to TRBJ2-5; 7 bases agree with TRBD2. CDR3 size: 14 residues. CDR1 and CDR2 (germline): SGHKS, YYEKEE (reference sequence). The ends lost 3 bases at V and 5 bases at J; junction bases unmatched: 7. CDR3 bases: TGTGCCAGCAGCTGGGGCGGGGGTAGGGAGACCCAGTACTTC. Protein product: CASSWGGGRETQYF.

V usage is TRBV2 and J usage is TRBJ2-5; tentative D call: TRBD2 (6 bases). The V gene's germline CDR1 is SNHLY and CDR2 FYNNEI. The CDR3 runs to 12 residues. V lost 5 bases, J lost 5 bases, and 9 bases lay in between. This CDR3 reads CASSTSTETQYF. The CDR3 nucleotides read TGTGCCAGCAGTACTAGCACCGAGACCCAGTACTTC.

V is TRBV6-5 and J is TRBJ2-7; D remains ambiguous. The CDR3 extends over 16 amino acids. V was pared by 4 bases and J by 0 bases, with 16 bases between. The germline V gene encodes CDR1 MNHEY and CDR2 SVGAGI. In DNA form, the CDR3 reads TGTGCCAGCAGTTTGCGCCCGGGCGCCAGCTCCTACGAGCAGTACTTC. It codes for CASSLRPGASSYEQYF.

The J gene is TRBJ2-5, the V gene TRBV9; D unresolved. Germline V gene lookup returns CDR1 SGDLS and CDR2 YYNGEE. CDR3 length equals 15 residues. V was pared by 6 bases and J by 4 bases, with 19 bases between. The CDR3 sequence: CASTPRGYGGETQYF. The CDR3 DNA sequence: TGTGCCAGCACCCCACGAGGCTACGGTGGAGAGACCCAGTACTTC.

The chain combines TRBV12-3 or TRBV12-4 with TRBJ2-7, with D unclear. The CDR3 spans 11 residues. V shed 3 bases and J shed 3 bases, with 3 bases lying between them. CDR3 bases: TGTGCCAGCAGTTTTTACTACGAGCAGTACTTC. It yields the protein CASSFYYEQYF.

The CDR3 DNA sequence: TGTGCCAGTAGTATTTGGGCAGGGGGAGAGACCCAGTACTTC. Translated: CASSIWAGGETQYF. V gene TRBV19 combines with J gene TRBJ2-5; TRBD1 agrees at 7 bases. CDR1 and CDR2 from the germline V gene are LNHDA and SQIVND (reference sequence). The junction had 5 bases not matched to a gene; V was cut back by 3 bases and J by 4 bases. The CDR3 totals 14 residues.

The J gene is TRBJ2-1, the V gene TRBV7-6; possible D gene TRBD1, 5 bases. The germline V gene encodes CDR1 SGHVS and CDR2 FNYEAQ. The CDR3 runs 15 residues. V lost 0 bases and J 6 bases, leaving 12 bases between the germline ends. CDR3 region: CASSLAPQGSNEQFF. The CDR3 DNA sequence: TGTGCCAGCAGCTTAGCGCCGCAGGGCAGCAATGAGCAGTTCTTC.

The V gene is TRBV28, the J gene TRBJ2-3, with D maybe TRBD2 (6 bases). CDR3 size: 15 residues. Germline CDR1 and CDR2: MDHEN and SYDVKM. Trimming shortened V by 3 bases and J by 5 bases, and 15 bases separated the two germline ends. The CDR3 here is CASSFVSGGRDTQYF. The CDR3 coding sequence is TGTGCCAGCAGTTTCGTATCCGGAGGGAGAGATACGCAGTATTTT.

This rearrangement joins TRBV28 to TRBJ1-5; D is undetermined. CDR1 MDHEN and CDR2 SYDVKM come from the germline V gene. V was clipped by 9 bases and J by 4 bases, with 13 bases between them. The CDR3 consists of 13 residues. CDR3 amino acids: CASTNVRNQPQHF. The DNA of the CDR3 is TGTGCCAGTACCAACGTTCGAAATCAGCCCCAGCATTTT.

The gene calls are TRBV7-9 and TRBJ1-1, with 8 bases lining up with TRBD1. The V gene's germline CDR1 is SEHNR and CDR2 FQNEAQ (reference sequence). This CDR3 is built from 13 residues. V shed 2 bases, J shed 7 bases, and the junction held 3 bases outside the gene matches. The CDR3 coding sequence is TGTGCCAGCAGCTTAACAGGGGGGAGTGAAGCTTTCTTT. Translating gives CASSLTGGSEAFF. The full variable domain, with the rest looked up from reference TRBV7-9 and TRBJ1-1, is DTGVSQNPRHKITKRGQNVTFRCDPISEHNRLYWYRQTLGQGPEFLTYFQNEAQLEKSRLLSDRFSAERPKGSFSTLEIQRTEQGDSAMYLCASSLTGGSEAFFGQGTRLTVV.

The chain joins TRBV6-5 to TRBJ2-7, with D unresolved. CDR1 is MNHEY, CDR2 SVGAGI, per germline. V was trimmed by 0 bases and J by 2 bases, leaving 8 bases between them. The CDR3 has 14 residues. The CDR3 protein is CASSYSGDPYEQYF. CDR3 in DNA: TGTGCCAGCAGTTACTCGGGTGATCCCTACGAGCAGTACTTC.

The V call is TRBV7-2, the J call TRBJ2-7, with 11 nucleotides matching TRBD2. V lost 4 bases, J lost 7 bases, and 9 bases stayed unmatched. This CDR3 is built from 15 residues. CDR1 and CDR2 (germline): SGHTA, FQGNSA. DNA for the CDR3: TGTGCCAGCAGCTCGATAGCGGGGGGGCCTTGGGAGCAGTACTTC. Amino acid sequence: CASSSIAGGPWEQYF.

The chain has TRBV27 and TRBJ2-5; D is unclear. The germline V gene encodes CDR1 MNHEY and CDR2 SMNVEV (reference sequence). CDR3 length: 16 amino acids. V dropped 5 bases and J dropped 7 bases, with 23 bases sitting between them. The CDR3 loop reads CASSDQGPLVLGTQYF. CDR3 coding DNA: TGTGCCAGCAGTGACCAAGGACCGCTTGTTCTCGGGACCCAGTACTTC.

The gene calls are TRBV19 and TRBJ1-6, with a possible D match to TRBD1 (6 bases). The CDR3 has 14 residues. Trimming cost V 3 bases and J 6 bases, with 9 bases left between them. Germline CDR1 is LNHDA and CDR2 is SQIVND (reference sequence). The chain's CDR3 is CASSITGRNSPLHF. The CDR3 region has the DNA TGTGCCAGTAGTATTACAGGGCGTAATTCACCCCTCCACTTT.

With respect to this clone: Germline and junction disagree at one end, which may indicate a read error. The rearrangement links TRBV7-2 to TRBJ2-7; the match to TRBD2 covers 9 bases. This CDR3 has 12 amino acids. Per the germline V gene, CDR1 is SGHTA and CDR2 is FQGNSA. This chain's CDR3 is CASSTRLAEAHF. The DNA for the CDR3 is TGTGCCAGCAGCACAAGACTAGCGGAGGCTCACTTC.

The V call is TRBV4-3, the J call TRBJ1-4; D is uncertain. CDR1 is LGHNA, CDR2 YSLEER, per germline. This CDR3 is 20 amino acids long. V lost 1 base and J lost 4, with 25 bases in between. The CDR3 DNA sequence: TGCGCCAGCAGCCAAGGAGGAGCCCGGGAACCCGAAATGTATAATGAAAAACTGTTTTTT. Translation gives CASSQGGAREPEMYNEKLFF.

The chain uses TRBV7-2 and TRBJ1-2, with a weak D call TRBD1 (5 bases). Germline V CDR1 and CDR2: SGHTA, FQGNSA. Deletions cut 2 bases from V and 2 bases from J, with 12 bases between. This CDR3 is built from 15 residues. The CDR3 loop reads CASSLRVGGNYGYTF. In nucleotides, the CDR3 is TGTGCCAGCAGCTTAAGGGTCGGGGGGAACTATGGCTACACCTTC.

The chain carries TRBV3-1 (or the pseudogene TRBV3-2) and TRBJ1-5; the D gene is possibly TRBD1 (5 bases). The V end lost 1 base, the J end lost 4 bases, and 11 bases lay between the germline ends. The CDR3 length is 15 residues. Germline CDR1 LGHDT, CDR2 YNNKEL (reference sequence). The CDR3 coding sequence is TGTGCCAGCAGCCAAGGGGGGAATTCTAATCAGCCCCAGCATTTT. As protein: CASSQGGNSNQPQHF.